This T cell receptor (beta chain) was recovered during a study of OX40 agonist ivuxolimab in advanced cancers. Of note for this clone: What it binds is not known.

The table came from immunoSEQ multiplex PCR; TCRdb's copy has only in-frame clones and leaves some out. Of more than 65,000 clones listed, 75% to 95% are singletons. CDR1 and CDR2 (germline): SGDLS, YYNGEE. CDR3 length: 15 residues. Trimming stripped 0 bases from V and 0 bases from J, with 10 bases between. General observations from the study: There were also nonresponders showing low normalized T-cell clonal expansion.

The receptor comes from an adult with an advanced solid tumor such as melanoma, head and neck, liver or kidney cancer. Here the sequenced sample was CD4+ or CD8+ T cells sorted from blood, taken in a trial of the OX40 agonist ivuxolimab. The chain joins TRBV9 to TRBJ2-7; the D gene is possibly TRBD2 (7 bases). CDR3 sequence reads: CASSVAGGPSYEQYF. The CDR3, as DNA: TGTGCCAGCAGCGTAGCCGGGGGGCCCTCCTACGAGCAGTACTTC.